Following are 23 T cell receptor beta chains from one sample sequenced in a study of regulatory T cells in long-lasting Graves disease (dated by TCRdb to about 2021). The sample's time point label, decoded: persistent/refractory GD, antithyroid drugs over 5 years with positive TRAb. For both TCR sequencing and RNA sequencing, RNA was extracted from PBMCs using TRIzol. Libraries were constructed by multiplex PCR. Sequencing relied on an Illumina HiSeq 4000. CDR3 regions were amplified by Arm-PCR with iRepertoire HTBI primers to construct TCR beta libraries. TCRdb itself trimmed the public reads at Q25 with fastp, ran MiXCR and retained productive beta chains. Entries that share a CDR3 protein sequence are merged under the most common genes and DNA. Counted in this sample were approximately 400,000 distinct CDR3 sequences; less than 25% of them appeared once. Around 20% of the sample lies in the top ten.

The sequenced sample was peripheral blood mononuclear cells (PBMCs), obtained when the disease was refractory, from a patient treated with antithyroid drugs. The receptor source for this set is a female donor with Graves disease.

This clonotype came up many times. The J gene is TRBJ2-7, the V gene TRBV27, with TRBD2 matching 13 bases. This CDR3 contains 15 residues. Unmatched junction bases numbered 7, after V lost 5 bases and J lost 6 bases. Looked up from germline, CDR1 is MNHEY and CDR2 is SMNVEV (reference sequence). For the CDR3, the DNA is TGTGCCAGCAGTCGAACGGGACTAGCGGGAAGCGAGCAGTACTTC. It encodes CASSRTGLAGSEQYF.

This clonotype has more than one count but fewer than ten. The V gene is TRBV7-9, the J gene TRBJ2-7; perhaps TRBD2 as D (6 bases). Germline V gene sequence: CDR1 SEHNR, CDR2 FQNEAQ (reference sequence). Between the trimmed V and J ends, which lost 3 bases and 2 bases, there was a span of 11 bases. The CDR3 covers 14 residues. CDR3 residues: CASSLKAGPYEQYF. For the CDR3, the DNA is TGTGCCAGCAGCTTGAAAGCGGGCCCCTACGAGCAGTACTTC.

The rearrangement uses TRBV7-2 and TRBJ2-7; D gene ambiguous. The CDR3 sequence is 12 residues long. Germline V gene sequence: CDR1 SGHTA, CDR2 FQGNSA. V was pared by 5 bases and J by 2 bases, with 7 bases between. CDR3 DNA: TGTGCCAGCAGCCACGAGACCTACGAGCAGTACTTC. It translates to CASSHETYEQYF.

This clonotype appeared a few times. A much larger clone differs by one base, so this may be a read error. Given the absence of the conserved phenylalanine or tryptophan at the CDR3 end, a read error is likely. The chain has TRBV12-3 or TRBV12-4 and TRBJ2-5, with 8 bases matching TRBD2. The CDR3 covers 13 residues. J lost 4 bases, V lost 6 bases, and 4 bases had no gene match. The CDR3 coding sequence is TGTGCCAGCAGCCAGAGCGGGGGAGAGACCCAGTACCTC. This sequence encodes CASSQSGGETQYL.

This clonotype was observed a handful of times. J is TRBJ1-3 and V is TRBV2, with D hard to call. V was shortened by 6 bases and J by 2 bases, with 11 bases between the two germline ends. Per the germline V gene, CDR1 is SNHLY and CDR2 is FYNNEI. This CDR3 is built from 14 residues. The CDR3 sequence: CASRDLVAGNTIYF. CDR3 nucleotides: TGTGCCAGCAGAGACTTGGTGGCTGGAAACACCATATATTTT.

This CDR3 is CASSQTSGLIKEKLFF. CDR3 nucleotide sequence: TGCGCCAGCAGCCAGACCAGCGGTTTGATAAAGGAAAAACTGTTTTTT. The chain couples TRBV4-3 to TRBJ1-4; D is unclear. This CDR3 is 16 amino acids long. CDR1 LGHNA and CDR2 YSLEER come from the germline V gene. Trimming pared 3 bases from V and 8 bases from J, leaving 19 bases between.

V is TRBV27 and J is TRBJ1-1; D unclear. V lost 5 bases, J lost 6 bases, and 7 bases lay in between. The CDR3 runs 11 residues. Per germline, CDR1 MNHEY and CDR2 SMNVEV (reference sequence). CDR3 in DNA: TGTGCCAGCAGTGGTGGGTCTGAAGCTTTCTTT. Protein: CASSGGSEAFF.

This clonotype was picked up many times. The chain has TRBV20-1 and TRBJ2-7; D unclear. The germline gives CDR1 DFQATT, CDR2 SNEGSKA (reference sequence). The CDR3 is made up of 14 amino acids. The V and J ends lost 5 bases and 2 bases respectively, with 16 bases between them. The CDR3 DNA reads TGCAGTGCTGATACTGGGCAGCGTCCCTACGAGCAGTACTTC. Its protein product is CSADTGQRPYEQYF.

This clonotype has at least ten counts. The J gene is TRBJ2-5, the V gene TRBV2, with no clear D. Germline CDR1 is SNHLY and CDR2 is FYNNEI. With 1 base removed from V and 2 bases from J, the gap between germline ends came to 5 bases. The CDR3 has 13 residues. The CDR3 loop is CASSEDLQETQYF. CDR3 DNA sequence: TGTGCCAGCAGTGAAGACTTACAAGAGACCCAGTACTTC.

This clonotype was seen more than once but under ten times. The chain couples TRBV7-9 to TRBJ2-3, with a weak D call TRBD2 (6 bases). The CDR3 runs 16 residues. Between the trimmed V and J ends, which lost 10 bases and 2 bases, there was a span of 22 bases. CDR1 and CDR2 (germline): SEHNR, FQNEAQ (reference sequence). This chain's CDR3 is CATRELGVPTTDTQYF. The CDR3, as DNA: TGTGCCACACGGGAGTTAGGAGTCCCCACCACAGATACGCAGTATTTT.

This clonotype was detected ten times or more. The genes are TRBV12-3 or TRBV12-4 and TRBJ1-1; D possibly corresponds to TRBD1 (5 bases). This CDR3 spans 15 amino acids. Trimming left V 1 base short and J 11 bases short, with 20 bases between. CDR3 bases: TGTGCCAGCAGTTTAGGTGAGGCGGACAAGTCTGGGGCTTTCTTT. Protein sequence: CASSLGEADKSGAFF.

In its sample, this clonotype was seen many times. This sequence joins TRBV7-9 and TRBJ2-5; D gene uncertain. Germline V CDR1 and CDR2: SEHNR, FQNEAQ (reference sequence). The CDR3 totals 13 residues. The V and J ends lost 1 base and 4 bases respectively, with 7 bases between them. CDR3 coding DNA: TGTGCCAGCAGCTTAGGGCAGCGAGAGACCCAGTACTTC. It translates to CASSLGQRETQYF.

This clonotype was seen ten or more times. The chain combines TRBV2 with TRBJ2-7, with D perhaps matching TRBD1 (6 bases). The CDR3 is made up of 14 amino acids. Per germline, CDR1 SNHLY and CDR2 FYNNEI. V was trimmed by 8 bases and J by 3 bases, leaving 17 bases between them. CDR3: CASAPRGQLYEQYF. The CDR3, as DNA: TGTGCCAGCGCACCCCGGGGACAACTCTACGAGCAGTACTTC.

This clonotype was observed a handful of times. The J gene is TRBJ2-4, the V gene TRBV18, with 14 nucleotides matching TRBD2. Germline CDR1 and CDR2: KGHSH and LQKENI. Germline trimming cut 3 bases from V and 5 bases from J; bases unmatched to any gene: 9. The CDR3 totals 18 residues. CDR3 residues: CASSPYYPGLAGENIQYF. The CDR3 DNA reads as TGTGCCAGCTCACCCTACTATCCGGGACTAGCGGGAGAAAACATTCAGTACTTC. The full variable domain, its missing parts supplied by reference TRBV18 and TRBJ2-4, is NAGVMQNPRHLVRRRGQEARLRCSPMKGHSHVYWYRQLPEEGLKFMVYLQKENIIDESGMPKERFSAEFPKEGPSILRIQQVVRGDSAAYFCASSPYYPGLAGENIQYFGAGTRLSVL.

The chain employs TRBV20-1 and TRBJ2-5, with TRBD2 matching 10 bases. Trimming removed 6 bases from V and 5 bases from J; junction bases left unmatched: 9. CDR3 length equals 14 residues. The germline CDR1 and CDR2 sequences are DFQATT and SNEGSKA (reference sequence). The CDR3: CSAPGLATLETQYF. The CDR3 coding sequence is TGCAGTGCCCCGGGACTAGCGACCCTGGAGACCCAGTACTTC.

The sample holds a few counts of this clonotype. CDR3 loop: CASSLGGAPAEDYGYTF. The CDR3 nucleotides read TGTGCCAGCAGTTTGGGGGGGGCCCCCGCCGAGGACTATGGCTACACCTTC. The V call is TRBV12-3 or TRBV12-4, the J call TRBJ1-2, with TRBD1 as a possible D gene (6 bases). The length of the CDR3 is 17 residues. The germline V and J ends were trimmed by 3 bases and 3 bases, with 20 bases remaining between them.

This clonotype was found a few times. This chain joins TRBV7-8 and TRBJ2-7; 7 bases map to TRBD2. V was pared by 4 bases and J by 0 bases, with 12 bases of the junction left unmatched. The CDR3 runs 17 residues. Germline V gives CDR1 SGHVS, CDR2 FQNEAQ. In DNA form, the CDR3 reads TGTGCCAGCAGCTCGGCGGGAAGCGGGGCTAGCTCCTACGAGCAGTACTTC. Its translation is CASSSAGSGASSYEQYF. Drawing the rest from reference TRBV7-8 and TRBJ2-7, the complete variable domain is GAGVSQSPRYKVAKRGQDVALRCDPISGHVSLFWYQQALGQGPEFLTYFQNEAQLDKSGLPSDRFFAERPEGSVSTLKIQRTQQEDSAVYLCASSSAGSGASSYEQYFGPGTRLTVT.

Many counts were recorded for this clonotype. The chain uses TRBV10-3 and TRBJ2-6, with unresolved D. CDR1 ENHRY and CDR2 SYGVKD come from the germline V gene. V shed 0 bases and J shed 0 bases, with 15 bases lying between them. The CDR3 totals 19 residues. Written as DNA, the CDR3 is TGTGCCATCAGTGAGTCCGAGCAGCGAATAAGCTCTGGGGCCAACGTCCTGACTTTC. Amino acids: CAISESEQRISSGANVLTF.

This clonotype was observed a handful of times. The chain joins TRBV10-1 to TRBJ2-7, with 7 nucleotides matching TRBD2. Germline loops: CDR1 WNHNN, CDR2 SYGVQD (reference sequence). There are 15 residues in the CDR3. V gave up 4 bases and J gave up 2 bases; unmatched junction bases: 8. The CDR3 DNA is TGCGCCAGCAGTGCTGAATCTAGCGGAGCCTACGAGCAGTACTTC. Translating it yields CASSAESSGAYEQYF.

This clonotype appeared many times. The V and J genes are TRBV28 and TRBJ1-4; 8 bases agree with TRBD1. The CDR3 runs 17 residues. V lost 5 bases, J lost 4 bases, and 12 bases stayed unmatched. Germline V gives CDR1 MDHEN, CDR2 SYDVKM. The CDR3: CASSPFSQGARNEKLFF. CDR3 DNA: TGTGCCAGCAGTCCCTTCTCTCAGGGGGCTCGTAATGAAAAACTGTTTTTT.

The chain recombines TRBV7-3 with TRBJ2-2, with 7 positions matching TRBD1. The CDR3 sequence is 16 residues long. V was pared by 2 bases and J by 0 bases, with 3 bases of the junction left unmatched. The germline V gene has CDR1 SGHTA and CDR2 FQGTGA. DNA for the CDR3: TGTGCCAGCAGCTTATACGGACAGGCGAACACCGGGGAGCTGTTTTTT. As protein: CASSLYGQANTGELFF.

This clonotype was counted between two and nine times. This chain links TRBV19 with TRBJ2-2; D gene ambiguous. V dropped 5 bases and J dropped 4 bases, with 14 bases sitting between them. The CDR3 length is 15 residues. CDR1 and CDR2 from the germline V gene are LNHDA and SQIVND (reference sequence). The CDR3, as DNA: TGTGCCAGTAGTTACCGGTTCCGAAGCACCGGGGAGCTGTTTTTT. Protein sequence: CASSYRFRSTGELFF.

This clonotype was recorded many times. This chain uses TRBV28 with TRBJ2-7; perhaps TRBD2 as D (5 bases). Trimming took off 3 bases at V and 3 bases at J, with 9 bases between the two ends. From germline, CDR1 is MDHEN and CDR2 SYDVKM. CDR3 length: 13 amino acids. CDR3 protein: CASSLSSVYEQYF. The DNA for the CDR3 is TGTGCCAGCAGTTTGAGTAGCGTCTACGAGCAGTACTTC.